Listed below are T cell receptor beta chains from one sample, sequenced in a study of blood T cell repertoires in COVID-19. Measured with immunoSEQ multiplex PCR; TCRdb has only the in-frame clones, and not every one. The table shows under 450,000 clones, with 91% occurring only once. The sequenced sample consisted of PBMCs or T cells enriched from blood (not recorded which). These TCRs come from a middle-aged woman who had been exposed to COVID-19. Each CDR3 is given with its conserved first and last residue. The D gene is left open where the match is weak. The listing skips clone size in some rows; elsewhere it reads once, few, many or a size class.

j_call d_call clone_size v_call cdr3_nt cdr3_aa
TRBJ2-7 . . TRBV24-1 TGTGCCACCAGTGAAAAATCCGGGGTCAGCGAGCAGTACTTC CATSEKSGVSEQYF
TRBJ2-7 TRBD1 . TRBV12-5 TGTGCTACTTCGGGGACAGGGAAGCACGAGCAGTACTTC CATSGTGKHEQYF
TRBJ1-6 TRBD1 . TRBV7-3 TGTGCCAGCAGCCCAGGGACAGCTAATTCACCCCTCCACTTT CASSPGTANSPLHF
TRBJ2-2 . . TRBV18 TGTGCCAGCTCAATCGGGAAAGGGGAGCTGTTTTTT CASSIGKGELFF
TRBJ2-3 TRBD2 . TRBV2 TGTGCCAGCAGTGAGCGGACTAGCGGGAGCACAGATACGCAGTATTTT CASSERTSGSTDTQYF
TRBJ2-1 TRBD2 . TRBV4-1 TGCGCCAGCAGTCTACTAGCGGGAGGGGGCTACAATGAGCAGTTCTTC CASSLLAGGGYNEQFF
TRBJ2-3 . . TRBV7-2 TGTGCCAGCAGCTTACAGGGGATGTCCGACACAGATACGCAGTATTTT CASSLQGMSDTDTQYF
TRBJ1-5 TRBD1 . TRBV19 TGTGCCAGTAGCGAACGACAGGGGAATAGCAATCAGCCCCAGCATTTT CASSERQGNSNQPQHF
TRBJ2-7 . . TRBV5-5 TGTGCCAGCAGCATCTCAACTAGTTTCTACGAGCAGTACTTC CASSISTSFYEQYF
TRBJ2-1 TRBD2 . TRBV11-3 TGTGCCAGCAGCTTAGATGGAATAGCGGGAGGGCCGGGGGATGAGCAGTTCTTC CASSLDGIAGGPGDEQFF
TRBJ1-3 . . TRBV30 TGTGCCTGGAGTGTACGGGGAGGGGTACTGGGGAACACCATATATTTT CAWSVRGGVLGNTIYF
TRBJ2-1 TRBD2 . TRBV6-4 TGTGCCACCCGGACCCTGGGGGGGGAGTACAATGAGCAGTTCTTC CATRTLGGEYNEQFF
TRBJ1-3 . . TRBV9 TGTGCCAGCAGCGTAGGTGTGGGGAGCAGATCTGGAAACACCATATATTTT CASSVGVGSRSGNTIYF
TRBJ2-7 . . TRBV30 TGTGCCTGGAATAGTGACAGGACTTCCTACGAGCAGTACTTC CAWNSDRTSYEQYF
TRBJ2-5 TRBD1 . TRBV11-3 TGTGCCAGCAGCTTAGGAGACAGGGGAACGGAGACCCAGTACTTC CASSLGDRGTETQYF
TRBJ1-1 . many TRBV2 TGTGCCAGCTCCTACTTAGTACTTATGAACACTGAAGCTTTCTTT CASSYLVLMNTEAFF
TRBJ2-7 TRBD1 . TRBV7-9 TGTGCCAGCAGCTCGGGACAGTCGACGATTACCTACGAGCAGTACTTC CASSSGQSTITYEQYF
TRBJ1-5 TRBD1 . TRBV5-1 TGCGCCAGCAGTTTAGGCCGTGATGGGACAGGGGGCAATCAGCCCCAGCATTTT CASSLGRDGTGGNQPQHF
TRBJ1-2 . . TRBV6-1 TGTGCCAGCAGTGAACCCATCTATGGCTACACCTTC CASSEPIYGYTF
TRBJ2-2 TRBD2 . TRBV4-3 TGCGCCAGCAGCCAAGGACTAGCGGGGGGCACCGGGGAGCTGTTTTTT CASSQGLAGGTGELFF
TRBJ2-1 TRBD1 . TRBV18 TGTGCCAGCTTGCCTGACAGGGGGCTTCGCGGTGAGCAGTTCTTC CASLPDRGLRGEQFF
TRBJ1-3 . . TRBV7-8 TGTGCCAGCAGCTCCACAGGTGTCTCTGGAAACACCATATATTTT CASSSTGVSGNTIYF
TRBJ2-2 TRBD1 . TRBV19 TGTGCCAGTAGTAGGTGGGCAGGGGGCGGTATTAACACCGGGGAGCTGTTTTTT CASSRWAGGGINTGELFF
TRBJ2-7 . . TRBV11-2 TGTGCCAGCAGCTTAGCTTCTCGGGACACATACGAGCAGTACTTC CASSLASRDTYEQYF
TRBJ1-2 . . TRBV27 TGTGCCAGCAGTCAGGGACAAACTAACTATGGCTACACCTTC CASSQGQTNYGYTF
TRBJ2-2 TRBD1 . TRBV19 TGTGCCAGTAGCCACGGGACAGCAACCGGGGAGCTGTTTTTT CASSHGTATGELFF
TRBJ1-1 TRBD1 . TRBV6-2/TRBV6-3 TGTGCCAGCAGTAAACAGGGGTCCGCCCTCAACACTGAAGCTTTCTTT CASSKQGSALNTEAFF